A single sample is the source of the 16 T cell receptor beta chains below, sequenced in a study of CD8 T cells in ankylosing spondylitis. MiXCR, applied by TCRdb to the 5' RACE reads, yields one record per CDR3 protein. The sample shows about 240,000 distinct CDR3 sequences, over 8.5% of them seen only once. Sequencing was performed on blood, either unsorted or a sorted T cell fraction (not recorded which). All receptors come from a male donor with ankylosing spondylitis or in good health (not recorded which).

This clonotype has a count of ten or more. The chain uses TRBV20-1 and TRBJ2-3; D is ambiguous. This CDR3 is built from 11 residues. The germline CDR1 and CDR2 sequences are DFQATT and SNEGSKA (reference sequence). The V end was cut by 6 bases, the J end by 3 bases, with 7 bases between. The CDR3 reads CSARPTDTQYF. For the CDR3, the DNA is TGCAGTGCCAGACCGACAGATACGCAGTATTTT.

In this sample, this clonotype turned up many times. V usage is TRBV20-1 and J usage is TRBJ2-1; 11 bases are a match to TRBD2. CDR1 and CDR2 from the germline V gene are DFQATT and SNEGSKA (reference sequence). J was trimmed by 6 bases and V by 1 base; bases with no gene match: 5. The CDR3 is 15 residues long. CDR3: CSARAPTSGINEQFF. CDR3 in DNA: TGCAGTGCTAGAGCCCCGACTAGCGGGATCAATGAGCAGTTCTTC.

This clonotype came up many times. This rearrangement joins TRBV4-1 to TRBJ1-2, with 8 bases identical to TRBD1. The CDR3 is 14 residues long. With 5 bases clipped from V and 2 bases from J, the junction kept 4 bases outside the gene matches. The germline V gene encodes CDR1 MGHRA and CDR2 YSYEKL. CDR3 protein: CASSVRTGNYGYTF. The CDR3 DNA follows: TGCGCCAGCAGCGTTCGGACAGGGAACTATGGCTACACCTTC.

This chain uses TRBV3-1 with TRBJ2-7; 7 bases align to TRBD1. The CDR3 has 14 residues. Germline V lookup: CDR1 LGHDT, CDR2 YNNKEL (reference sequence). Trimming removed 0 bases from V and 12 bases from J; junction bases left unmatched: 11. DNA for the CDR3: TGTGCCAGCAGCCAAGAAGGTCGACAGGGACCCTCGTACTTC. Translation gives CASSQEGRQGPSYF.

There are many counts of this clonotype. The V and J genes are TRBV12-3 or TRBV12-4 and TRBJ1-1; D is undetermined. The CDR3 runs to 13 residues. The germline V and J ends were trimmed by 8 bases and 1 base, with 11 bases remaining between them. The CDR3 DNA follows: TGTGCCAGCCTTTTGGGATGGAACACTGAAGCTTTCTTT. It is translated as CASLLGWNTEAFF.

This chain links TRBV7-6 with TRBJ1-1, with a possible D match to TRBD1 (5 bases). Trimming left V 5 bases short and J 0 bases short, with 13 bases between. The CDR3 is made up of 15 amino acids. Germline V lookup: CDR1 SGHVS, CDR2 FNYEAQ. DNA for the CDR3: TGTGCCAGCAGCACCGACGGAGGGGTGAACACTGAAGCTTTCTTT. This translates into CASSTDGGVNTEAFF.

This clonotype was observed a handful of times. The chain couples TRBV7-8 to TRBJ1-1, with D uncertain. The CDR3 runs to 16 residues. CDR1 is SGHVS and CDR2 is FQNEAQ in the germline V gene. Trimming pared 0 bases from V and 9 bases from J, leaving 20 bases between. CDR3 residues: CASSLAIAQSRPKAFF. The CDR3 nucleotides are TGTGCCAGCAGCTTAGCGATCGCCCAGTCGAGGCCAAAAGCTTTCTTT.

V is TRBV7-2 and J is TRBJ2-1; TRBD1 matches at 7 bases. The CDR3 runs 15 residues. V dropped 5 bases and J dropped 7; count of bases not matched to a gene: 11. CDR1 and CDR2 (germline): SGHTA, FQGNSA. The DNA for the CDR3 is TGTGCCAGCAGCCGTATACAGGGGCTGGGGAATGAGCAGTTCTTC. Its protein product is CASSRIQGLGNEQFF.

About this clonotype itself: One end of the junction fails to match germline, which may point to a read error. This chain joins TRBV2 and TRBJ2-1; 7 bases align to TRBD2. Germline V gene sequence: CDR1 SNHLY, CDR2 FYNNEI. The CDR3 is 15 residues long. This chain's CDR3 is CTSSDGGSSYNEQFF. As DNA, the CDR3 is TGTACCAGCAGTGACGGCGGGAGCTCCTACAATGAGCAGTTCTTC.

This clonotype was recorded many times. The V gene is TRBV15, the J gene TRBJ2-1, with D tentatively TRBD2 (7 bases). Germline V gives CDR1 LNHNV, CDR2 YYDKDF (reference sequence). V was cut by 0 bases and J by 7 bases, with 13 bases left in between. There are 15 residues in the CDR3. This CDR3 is CATSREVGRGNEQFF. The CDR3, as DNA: TGTGCCACCAGCAGAGAAGTAGGGAGGGGGAATGAGCAGTTCTTC.

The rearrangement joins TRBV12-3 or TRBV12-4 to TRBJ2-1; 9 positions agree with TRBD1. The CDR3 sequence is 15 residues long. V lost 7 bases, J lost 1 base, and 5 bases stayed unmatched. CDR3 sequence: CASIKDRGSYNEQFF. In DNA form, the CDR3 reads TGTGCCAGCATCAAAGACAGGGGGTCCTACAATGAGCAGTTCTTC.

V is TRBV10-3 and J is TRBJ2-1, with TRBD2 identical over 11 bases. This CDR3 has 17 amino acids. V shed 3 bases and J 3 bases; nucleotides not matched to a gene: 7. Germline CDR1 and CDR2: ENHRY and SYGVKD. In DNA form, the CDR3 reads TGTGCCATCAGTGAATCTACCGGGACTAGCGGCTACAATGAGCAGTTCTTC. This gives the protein CAISESTGTSGYNEQFF.

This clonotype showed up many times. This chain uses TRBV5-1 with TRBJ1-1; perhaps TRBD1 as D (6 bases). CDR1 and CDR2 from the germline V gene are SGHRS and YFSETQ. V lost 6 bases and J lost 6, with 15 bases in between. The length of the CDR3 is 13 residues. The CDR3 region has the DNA TGCGCCAGCACTCTCAGGGGCACGGCTGAAGCTTTCTTT. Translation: CASTLRGTAEAFF. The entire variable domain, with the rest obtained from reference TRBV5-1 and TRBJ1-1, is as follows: KAGVTQTPRYLIKTRGQQVTLSCSPISGHRSVSWYQQTPGQGLQFLFEYFSETQRNKGNFPGRFSGRQFSNSRSEMNVSTLELGDSALYLCASTLRGTAEAFFGQGTRLTVV.

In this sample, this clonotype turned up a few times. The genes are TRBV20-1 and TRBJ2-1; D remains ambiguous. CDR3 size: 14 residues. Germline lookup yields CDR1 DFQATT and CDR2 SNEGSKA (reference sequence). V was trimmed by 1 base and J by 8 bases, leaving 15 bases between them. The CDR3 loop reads CSARGWPRADEQFF. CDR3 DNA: TGCAGTGCTAGAGGCTGGCCAAGGGCGGATGAGCAGTTCTTC.

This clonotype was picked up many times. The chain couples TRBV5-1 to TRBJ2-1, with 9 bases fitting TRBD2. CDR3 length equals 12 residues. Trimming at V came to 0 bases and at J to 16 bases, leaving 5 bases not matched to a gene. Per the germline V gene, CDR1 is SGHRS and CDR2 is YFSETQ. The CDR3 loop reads CASSLAGLASFF. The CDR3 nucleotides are TGCGCCAGCAGCTTGGCGGGACTAGCATCTTTCTTC.

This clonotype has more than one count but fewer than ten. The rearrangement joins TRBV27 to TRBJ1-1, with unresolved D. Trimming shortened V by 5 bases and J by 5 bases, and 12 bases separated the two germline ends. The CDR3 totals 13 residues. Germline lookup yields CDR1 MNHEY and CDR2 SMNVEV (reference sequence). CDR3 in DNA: TGTGCCAGCAGTCCTACTGGGCGGACTGAAGCTTTCTTT. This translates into CASSPTGRTEAFF.